The entry below describes one T cell receptor beta chain. What antigen it recognizes has not been identified. There are no base qualities to consult, and no much larger clone falls within one base. In total, roughly 710 healthy bone marrow donors made up the cohort. At the time of sampling, all cohort members were nominally healthy, though unrecorded immune exposures were likely present. The donor tested CMV seronegative, placing the donor among the approximately 360 seronegative members of the cohort. Each donor provided a peripheral blood sample, and peripheral blood mononuclear cells were used for TCR beta sequencing. The Qiagen DNeasy Blood Extraction Kit was used to extract genomic DNA from the blood cell samples. This specimen comes from a study of cytomegalovirus exposure and HLA in healthy donors (dated by TCRdb to 2015 to 2018). Regarding the study in general: In an earlier analysis of some 610 of the donors, about 270 Gb of sequence data and 90 million to 120 million unique TCR beta sequences from approximately 180 million T cells were reported. The study was designed to test whether signatures of past pathogen exposure could be identified by cataloging public T cell receptors. All discovery cohort repertoires had been generated using a single sequencing platform. HLA typing covered class I and class II loci at four-digit resolution. On average, around 240,000 unique TCR beta nucleotide sequences were sequenced per donor among about 400 genotyped donors of the cohort, with around 19% of those sequences being non-productive. To decide whether each TCR beta V gene segment behaved as functional or pseudogenic, an earlier analysis of nearly 600 of the donors relied on high-throughput TCR beta sequencing. In a later genetic analysis, genome-wide SNP genotypes for about 55% of the 666 donors were used, and that subset was treated as a discovery cohort. Besides the first cohort of 550 to 750 subjects, a separate validation cohort made up of 120 different subjects was used. Approximately 300 gigabases of sequencing data and around 85 million unique TCR sequences made up an early release that covered around 640 HLA-typed donors. The study used immunosequencing to profile the T cell repertoires of several hundred subjects and linked those repertoires to cytomegalovirus serostatus. Of the 300 to 450 genotyped donors, more than 75% were placed in the genetic ancestry cluster associated with self-reported Caucasian donors. To predict cytomegalovirus infection status, the study brought together high-throughput TCR immunosequencing, statistical association of individual TCRs with disease status, and machine learning. Typing coverage varied by locus: about 620-640 donors for A, B, C, DRB1 and DQB1; about 520 for DQA1; around 610 for DPA1; approximately 490 for DPB1. Donor age, sex, ethnicity and CMV serostatus were compiled together with the repertoire data. To study patterns of TCR occurrence, a later analysis re-analyzed previously published TCR beta repertoires from 666 donors and added high-resolution HLA genotyping. Because of strong linkage in the cohort, roughly five DR-DQ haplotypes were treated as single units for association and clustering. In the later analysis, no new phenotypic data were used to find candidate immune exposures; instead, reliance was placed on TCR beta sequences and their occurrence across donors. Here is what the overall study found, with its caveats: Broadly in line with IMGT annotations, most TCR beta V segments showed up in productive rearrangements about 87% or about 30% of the time in an earlier analysis of approximately 640 of the donors. The only immune exposure information available for the cohort was CMV serostatus. Because some donors lacked HLA typing at each locus, the association tests relied only on the typed subset. In a later analysis, the rate of TCR association differed among HLA loci, with DRB1 alleles having the most associated TCRs and HLA-C alleles having the fewest. In a later analysis, 15,000 to 20,000 TCR beta sequences were associated with specific HLA alleles at a false discovery rate of 0.05. A cluster of highly shared sequence variants was judged likely to represent a technical artifact of the sequencing pipeline. According to a later analysis, most CMV-associated TCR beta chains appeared to be HLA-restricted, and the HLA associations seemed to be driven largely by CMV exposure. In a later genetic analysis, a missense DCLRE1C variant was associated with V-gene and J-gene trimming of TCR beta chains, and the association was replicated in an independent cohort. Compared with equally common non-associated chains, HLA-associated TCR beta chains in a later analysis were more clonally expanded and had lower generation probabilities. A further reported finding was that TCR beta sequences accurately predicted the HLA-A and HLA-B alleles for most subjects in the first cohort. Most TCR sequences were seen in very few donors, while some public TCRs were found in many individuals. Compared with the roughly 600-donor mean, donors in an Asian-associated ancestry cluster had fewer N-insertions in productive TCRs, according to a later genetic analysis. Linkage disequilibrium might explain the correlated functional status among segregating V segments, but an unknown experimental factor could not be ruled out. In both the original and validation cohorts, the classifier was reported to diagnose cytomegalovirus status with high specificity and sensitivity. A later analysis reported that several top co-occurrence clusters appeared linked to parvovirus B19, influenza, CMV and Epstein-Barr virus. The authors suggested that the approach could potentially be generalized to other disease states and immunological phenotypes. A total of 150 or so TCR beta chains were listed by the study as associated with cytomegalovirus. The 87-base-pair reads could not distinguish some IMGT-functional V segments, including TRBV6-2 and TRBV6-3, so those segments were excluded. In vitro tests confirmed that a few of the cytomegalovirus-associated TCR beta chains recognize cytomegalovirus antigens. Because counts were too low, roughly 16 rarely observed V segments, including chromosome 9 orphons, were left out of the earlier analysis of approximately 500 of the donors. Presence/absence analyses assumed roughly uniform sequencing depth across donors, an assumption that may not hold. Strong co-occurrence of HLA alleles, especially DR and DQ, made assigning TCR associations to individual alleles difficult. In this cohort, only TCR beta chains were sequenced, and detectable features were limited by the absence of alpha or paired-chain data.

Library prep was done by the immunoSEQ multiplex PCR assay. For the multiplex PCR, a mixture combining 60 forward primers for TCR Vbeta segments and 13 reverse primers for TCR Jbeta segments was used. A multiplex PCR assay on genomic DNA amplified the CDR3 region of rearranged TCR beta genes. The Illumina HiSeq System was used to sequence the amplified TCR beta libraries as 87-base-pair reads. On the study's bioinformatics: A later analysis counted about 82 million unique TCR beta chains across the 550 to 700 repertoires, and roughly 11 million of these chains were shared by at least two donors. Raw reads were error-corrected and collapsed into unique sequences by a nearest-neighbor algorithm in which closely related sequences were merged to remove PCR and sequencing errors. To assign V, D and J gene segments, CDR3 sequences were aligned to IMGT reference sequences. For a sequence to be retained, at least a six-nucleotide match to both a V gene segment and a J gene segment was required. Rearrangements were classified as productive when the CDR3 lacked stop codons and remained in frame with V and J, and all other rearrangements were classified as non-productive. CDR3 was defined by IMGT convention, running from the second conserved V-encoded cysteine to the conserved J-encoded phenylalanine. In an earlier analysis of just under 600 of the donors, sequences lacking an unambiguous match to a single V gene segment were excluded. An earlier analysis of a few hundred of the donors called V segments functional above 56.7% productive rearrangements and segregating when the between-donor standard deviation exceeded 5%. A statistical classification framework was built to diagnose cytomegalovirus status from the catalog of TCR beta chain sequences. In a later analysis, TCR nucleotide sequences were compared against IMGT/GENE-DB human TR gene sequences so that V and J genes could be assigned. A later analysis assigned CDR3 sequences and most-parsimonious VDJ recombination scenarios with the TCRdist pipeline. In a later analysis, each TCR beta chain was defined by its CDR3 amino acid sequence together with its V-gene family, and reads without a unique V-gene family were excluded. In a later analysis, some 600 highly shared, low-generation-probability nucleotide sequences were removed to address suspected cross-contamination and a sequencing artifact. For each public chain, a later analysis derived a clonal expansion index from normalized ranks of inferred template counts within each repertoire. In a later analysis, generation probabilities were computed using a VDJ recombination model fitted to out-of-frame rearrangements, and the results were checked against IGoR. A later analysis scored TCR-TCR, TCR-HLA and TCR-CMV co-occurrence with hypergeometric tests, applying a repertoire-size bias correction to TCR pairs. In a later analysis, false discovery rates were estimated by permuting HLA or CMV assignments 20 times. In a later analysis, co-occurring TCRs were grouped using DBSCAN, with TCRdist sequence similarity added in when clustering inside HLA-allele-positive subsets. Repertoires with fewer than 30,000 or more than 120,000 public chains, plus five repertoires with anomalous nucleotide sharing, were excluded from co-occurrence clustering. TCRdb carries this immuneACCESS record with in-frame sequences only. Its versions omit some clonotypes, under half of them owing to an unresolved V gene in the studies checked, with the rest unexplained. V, J and clone size are taken as reported in that table, and D and trimming were inferred from the DNA itself. The sample table lists about 57,000 clones, roughly 72% of them with a count of one. The top ten hold about 9.1% of the sample.

The CDR3 starts with the cysteine, ends with the phenylalanine, and has 13 residues. Kept here is only the CDR3 DNA, which spans 39 bases and is read in frame from base 1. Sequences SNHLY (CDR1) and FYNNEI (CDR2) are obtained from the germline V gene. V is reduced by 6 bases and J by 3 bases, leaving a spacing of 11 bases between them. The TCR sequence derives from a woman between 45 and 60 years old in good health and CMV-seronegative. The chain was built from TRBV2 and TRBJ2-5, and the D gene may be TRBD2, 5 bases matching. Sequenced material: PBMCs. The DNA sequence reads TGTGCCAGCAGCCGACTAACCAAAGAGACCCAGTACTTC. This translates into CASSRLTKETQYF.